The following is a TCR beta chain sequence with its context. Its target is unknown. Caucasian adults residing in Nashville, Tennessee made up all the donors. A split of CD4+ cells into CD45RA+ naive and CD45RA-negative memory subsets was performed. Germline trimming cut 4 bases from V and 5 bases from J; bases unmatched to any gene: 13. Germline loops: CDR1 SGHTA, CDR2 FQGNSA. CDR3 length equals 16 residues. On sorted subsets, replicate PCRs used approximately 190 ng DNA, or tens of thousands of T cell genomes. Here immunoSEQ multiplex PCR was the method, and the copy in TCRdb shows in-frame clones only, minus some. Of over 2 million clones detected, 85% to 95% appear once; the ten largest clones hold 0.37%. This entry comes from a study of shared clonotypes between healthy human individuals. Findings and limits, study-wide: A generally larger estimated richness was seen in naive subsets than in memory subsets.

The genes are TRBV7-2 and TRBJ2-5; 7 bases line up with TRBD1. This TCR was recovered from a man aged 18 to 29 in good health. Some clones in this sample may be carry-over from other donors' samples. Specimen: naive CD4+ T cells from PBMCs. Subset meaning: CD45RA+ positively selected. Here the CDR3 DNA reads TGTGCCAGCAGCTCGGGAAGGACAGGACTGGGGGAGACCCAGTACTTC. Its protein product is CASSSGRTGLGETQYF.